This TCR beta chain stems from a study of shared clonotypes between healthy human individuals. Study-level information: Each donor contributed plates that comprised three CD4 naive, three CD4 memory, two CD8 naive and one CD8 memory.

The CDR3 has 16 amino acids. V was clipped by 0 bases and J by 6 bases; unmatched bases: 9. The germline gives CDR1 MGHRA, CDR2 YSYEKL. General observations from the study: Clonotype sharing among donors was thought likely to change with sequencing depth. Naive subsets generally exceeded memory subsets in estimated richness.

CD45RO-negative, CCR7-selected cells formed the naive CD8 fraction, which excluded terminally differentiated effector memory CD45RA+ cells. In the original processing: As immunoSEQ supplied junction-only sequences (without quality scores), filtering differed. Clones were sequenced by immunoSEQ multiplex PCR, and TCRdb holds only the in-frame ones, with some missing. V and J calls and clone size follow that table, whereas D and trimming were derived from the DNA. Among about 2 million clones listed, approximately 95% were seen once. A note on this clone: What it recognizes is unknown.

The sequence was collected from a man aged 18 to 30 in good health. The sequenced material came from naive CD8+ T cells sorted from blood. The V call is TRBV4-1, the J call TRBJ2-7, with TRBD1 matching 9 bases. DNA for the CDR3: TGCGCCAGCAGCCAAGACGCCGGGACAGGGTCGGTCGAGCAGTACTTC. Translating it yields CASSQDAGTGSVEQYF.